This TCR beta chain was recovered during a study of blood T cell repertoires in COVID-19. At the level of the study: Material from acute and convalescent COVID-19 was sourced from the United States, Italy and Spain. The analysed material was cDNA or gDNA that came from T cells, B-cell-depleted T cells, or PBMCs.

The CDR3 consists of 15 residues. The junction had 8 bases not matched to a gene; V was cut back by 3 bases and J by 3 bases. Germline V lookup: CDR1 GTSNPN, CDR2 SVGIG (reference sequence). How the authors handled the data: The assay estimated nucleated cells by amplifying reference gene primers. The table came from immunoSEQ multiplex PCR; TCRdb's copy has only in-frame clones and leaves some out. The DNA gave D and trimming, while V, J and clone size come from that table. The sample records around 23,000 clones, 87% being singletons. J is TRBJ2-1 and V is TRBV30, with 7 nucleotides matching TRBD1. The sequencing sample was made of peripheral blood. The TCR comes from a man aged 45-65 years with active COVID-19. In nucleotides, the CDR3 is TGTGCCTGGAGGTCCCCCTGGACAGGCTACAATGAGCAGTTCTTC. This gives the protein CAWRSPWTGYNEQFF.